The clone carrying this T cell receptor (beta chain) was counted ten times or more. What it binds is not known. This sample was taken from a study of identical twins. Notes on the study in general: Beta out-of-frame sequences displayed a weaker excess of sharing between twins. In cord blood, abundant beta clonotypes had fewer insertions; memory showed no trend. These conclusions were based on statistical analysis (cross-sectional, not following the same donors).

The germline V and J ends were trimmed by 4 bases and 0 bases, with 10 bases remaining between them. Germline CDR1 and CDR2: SQVTM and ANQGSEA. This CDR3 is 13 amino acids long. TCRdb re-derived calls from the 5' RACE reads in MiXCR, one entry per CDR3 protein. Of 420,000 or so distinct CDR3 sequences in the sample, approximately 17% were seen once. The sequenced sample was naive T cells sorted from blood. This TCR derives from a man aged 45-60 years in good health. The chain joins TRBV29-1 to TRBJ2-7, with unresolved D. CDR3 protein: CSVGRVNSYEQYF. CDR3 DNA: TGCAGCGTTGGACGAGTAAACTCCTACGAGCAGTACTTC.